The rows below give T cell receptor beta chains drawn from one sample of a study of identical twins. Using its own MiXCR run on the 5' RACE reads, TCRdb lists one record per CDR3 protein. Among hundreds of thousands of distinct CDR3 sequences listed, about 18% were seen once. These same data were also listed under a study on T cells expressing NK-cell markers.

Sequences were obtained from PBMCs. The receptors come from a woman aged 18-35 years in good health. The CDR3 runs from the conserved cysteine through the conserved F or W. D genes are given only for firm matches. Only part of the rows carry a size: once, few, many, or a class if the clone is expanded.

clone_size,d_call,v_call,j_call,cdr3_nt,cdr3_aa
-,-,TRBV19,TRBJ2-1,TGTGCCAGCAACGGGGGAACCTCCTACAATGAGCAGTTCTTC,CASNGGTSYNEQFF
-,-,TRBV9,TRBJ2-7,TGTGCCAGCAGCGCGTATCGGGATTCACTCGAGCAGTACTTC,CASSAYRDSLEQYF
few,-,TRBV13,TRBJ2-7,TGTGCCAGCAGCGGCCGGATGGGTCCCTACGAGCAGTACTTC,CASSGRMGPYEQYF
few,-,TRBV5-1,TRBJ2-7,TGCGCGACCTACGAGCAGTACTTC,CATYEQYF
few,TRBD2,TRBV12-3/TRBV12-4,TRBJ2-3,TGTGCCAGCAGGGGACTAGCGGAGACCCCCACAGATACGCAGTATTTT,CASRGLAETPTDTQYF
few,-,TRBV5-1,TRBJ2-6,TGCGCCAGCAGCTTGGCCAGCGGGCAGGGGTCCTACTCTGGGGCCAACGTCCTGACTTTC,CASSLASGQGSYSGANVLTF
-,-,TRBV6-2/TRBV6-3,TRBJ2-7,TGTGCCAGCAGCCCCATCGGCAGCAACGAGCAGTACTTC,CASSPIGSNEQYF
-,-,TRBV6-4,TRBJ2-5,TGTGCCAGCAGTGACCGTGAAAGGGTGGCGCCAGAGACCCAGTACTTC,CASSDRERVAPETQYF
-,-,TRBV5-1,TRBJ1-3,TGCGCCAGCAGCTGGGGTGGACTCTCTGGAAACACCATATATTTT,CASSWGGLSGNTIYF
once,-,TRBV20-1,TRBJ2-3,TGCAGTGCGGCCGAACCCCCAGATACGCAGTATTTT,CSAAEPPDTQYF
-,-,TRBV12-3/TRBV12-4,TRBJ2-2,TGTGGTACCCGAGGGGGGGGCGGGGAGCTGTTTTTT,CGTRGGGGELFF
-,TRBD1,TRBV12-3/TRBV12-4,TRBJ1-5,TGTGCCAGCAGAGCGGGACAGGGGAATCAGCCCCAGCATTTT,CASRAGQGNQPQHF
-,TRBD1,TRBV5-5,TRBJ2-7,TGTGCCAGCAGCCAGACACTCACAGGGGACCTCGAGCAGTACTTC,CASSQTLTGDLEQYF
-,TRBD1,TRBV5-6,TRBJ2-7,TGTGCCAGCAGCCTCAGAAACAGGGGCGAGCAGTACTTC,CASSLRNRGEQYF